This TCR beta chain was captured by sequencing in a study of T cell responses to AZD1222 COVID-19 vaccine. Per the germline V gene, CDR1 is SGHNT and CDR2 is YYREEE (reference sequence). Unmatched junction bases numbered 9, after V lost 4 bases and J lost 2 bases. CDR3 size: 16 residues. Details on this clone: Its target is not known.

TCRdb's table, derived via immunoSEQ multiplex PCR, lists solely in-frame clones and lacks some. The profile shows approximately 100,000 clones, roughly 90% of them singletons. Study findings and constraints: Among spike-specific TCRs, nearly half reportedly target unmutated variant regions. Only after the peak T cell response were repertoires sampled. The donors showed a predominance of white British ancestry and of females, with possible underestimation of clonal diversity.

The chain links TRBV5-4 to TRBJ2-3, with TRBD2 matching over 8 bases. The clonotype comes from an adult in good health. The source was peripheral blood, collected on day 0 of MenACWY control vaccination. In nucleotides, the CDR3 is TGTGCCAGCAGCCCGGGGGGGGCTAGTTCCACAGATACGCAGTATTTT. This encodes CASSPGGASSTDTQYF.